These 31 T cell receptor beta chains originate from one sample sequenced in a study of cytomegalovirus exposure and HLA in healthy donors. Primers: 60 Vbeta forward and 13 Jbeta reverse. Produced via immunoSEQ multiplex PCR; TCRdb's table is partial and in-frame only. The sample contains approximately 110,000 clones, approximately 72% of which appear only once. Material for sequencing was PBMCs. These receptors all stem from a woman between 35 and 50 years old in good health and CMV-seropositive.

This chain uses TRBV2 with TRBJ1-1; 10 bases are shared with TRBD1. The CDR3 is made up of 15 amino acids. Germline CDR1 is SNHLY and CDR2 is FYNNEI. The J segment lost 3 bases and the V segment lost 7 bases, leaving 8 bases of the junction unmatched. The CDR3 DNA is TGTGCCAGCATTAAGGACAGGGGGGGGGACACTGAAGCTTTCTTT. It is translated as CASIKDRGGDTEAFF.

The chain uses TRBV4-3 and TRBJ2-1, with 9 bases aligning to TRBD2. This CDR3 has 15 residues. The germline V gene has CDR1 LGHNA and CDR2 YSLEER. Trimming took 3 bases from V and 5 from J; bases not matched to a gene: 5. CDR3 sequence reads: CASSHLAGADNEQFF. The CDR3 DNA reads as TGCGCCAGCAGCCATTTAGCGGGGGCCGACAATGAGCAGTTCTTC.

This chain connects TRBV5-1 to TRBJ2-7; TRBD1 aligns across 7 bases. Unmatched junction bases numbered 2, after V lost 3 bases and J lost 5 bases. This CDR3 spans 12 amino acids. Per the germline V gene, CDR1 is SGHRS and CDR2 is YFSETQ. In nucleotides, the CDR3 is TGCGCCAGCAGCTCCCAGGGGGACGAGCAGTACTTC. This translates into CASSSQGDEQYF.

J is TRBJ1-3 and V is TRBV25-1; the D is unclear. Germline V gene sequence: CDR1 MGHDK, CDR2 SYGVNS. The CDR3 consists of 14 residues. V shed 5 bases and J shed 4 bases, with 12 bases lying between them. The CDR3 region has the DNA TGTGCCAGCAGTTCTGGGCGGGGAGGAAACACCATATATTTT. Amino acid sequence: CASSSGRGGNTIYF.

This chain connects TRBV14 to TRBJ2-5, with 9 bases identical to TRBD1. V lost 3 bases to trimming and J lost 5 bases; unmatched junction nucleotides: 4. CDR1 is SGHDN, CDR2 FVKESK, per germline. The CDR3 is 14 residues long. The CDR3, as DNA: TGTGCCAGCAGCCAGAATACAGGGGGCGAGACCCAGTACTTC. Translation gives CASSQNTGGETQYF.

The table lists this clone with a count of one. This chain links TRBV5-1 with TRBJ2-5, with 9 positions matching TRBD1. V dropped 4 bases and J dropped 5; count of bases not matched to a gene: 9. Per the germline V gene, CDR1 is SGHRS and CDR2 is YFSETQ. The CDR3 runs to 15 residues. As DNA, the CDR3 is TGCGCCAGCAGCAACGCACAGGGGGCGCAGGAGACCCAGTACTTC. Its protein product is CASSNAQGAQETQYF.

The chain is built from TRBV2 and TRBJ1-1; no reliable D call. The CDR3 sequence is 14 residues long. Germline CDR1 and CDR2: SNHLY and FYNNEI. V dropped 5 bases and J dropped 1 base, with 11 bases sitting between them. The DNA for the CDR3 is TGTGCCAGCAGTCAAGACATGCAGAACACTGAAGCTTTCTTT. It translates to CASSQDMQNTEAFF.

This clone is a singleton in its sample. The chain joins TRBV10-3 to TRBJ2-5; 9 bases line up with TRBD1. The end of the DNA is better explained by TRBJ2-7, so the J call may be wrong. The germline CDR1 and CDR2 sequences are ENHRY and SYGVKD. The CDR3 is 15 residues long. The CDR3 protein is CAISDKTTGGHEQYF. In nucleotides, the CDR3 is TGTGCCATCAGTGATAAGACGACAGGGGGACACGAGCAGTACTTC.

This clone was seen just once. V and J are TRBV7-8 and TRBJ1-6; D is uncertain. CDR3 size: 16 residues. Trimming pared 1 base from V and 5 bases from J, leaving 12 bases between. Germline V CDR1 and CDR2: SGHVS, FQNEAQ. The CDR3 reads CASSLVSVLDNSPLHF. CDR3 nucleotides: TGTGCCAGCAGCTTAGTGTCGGTTTTGGATAATTCACCCCTCCACTTT.

The chain employs TRBV2 and TRBJ2-3; 11 bases are a match to TRBD2. With V trimmed by 5 bases and J by 2 bases, 3 bases remained unmatched. Germline CDR1 is SNHLY and CDR2 is FYNNEI. The CDR3 has 15 amino acids. DNA of the CDR3: TGTGCCAGCAGTCAACTAGCGGGGGCCACAGATACGCAGTATTTT. Translation gives CASSQLAGATDTQYF. The full variable domain, in which reference TRBV2 and TRBJ2-3 provide the parts outside the CDR3, is EPEVTQTPSHQVTQMGQEVILRCVPISNHLYFYWYRQILGQKVEFLVSFYNNEISEKSEIFDDQFSVERPDGSNFTLKIRSTKLEDSAMYFCASSQLAGATDTQYFGPGTRLTVL.

The rearrangement links TRBV6-5 to TRBJ2-5; weak D call: TRBD2 (5 bases). Trimming pared 5 bases from V and 1 base from J, leaving 11 bases between. Germline V gene data show CDR1 as MNHEY and CDR2 as SVGAGI. The CDR3 runs to 14 residues. CDR3 loop: CASSSSGFQETQYF. The CDR3 DNA follows: TGTGCCAGCAGTAGCAGCGGATTCCAAGAGACCCAGTACTTC.

This clone was detected only a few times. This chain joins TRBV6-5 and TRBJ2-7, with D tentatively TRBD1 (5 bases). Trimming took 5 bases from V and 2 from J, leaving 13 bases between them. Per the germline V gene, CDR1 is MNHEY and CDR2 is SVGAGI. The length of the CDR3 is 14 residues. The CDR3 DNA follows: TGTGCCAGCAGTGAAGTTACAGGAGCCTACGAGCAGTACTTC. Protein sequence: CASSEVTGAYEQYF.

The chain uses TRBV7-2 and TRBJ1-1, with 8 bases aligning to TRBD1. Per the germline V gene, CDR1 is SGHTA and CDR2 is FQGNSA. CDR3 length equals 13 residues. J was trimmed by 5 bases and V by 5 bases; bases with no gene match: 4. CDR3 sequence (DNA): TGTGCCAGCAGCCCCTGGACAGGGACTGAAGCTTTCTTT. Translated, it gives CASSPWTGTEAFF.

This rearrangement joins TRBV20-1 to TRBJ2-5, with D uncertain. The J call may be wrong; the DNA end is better matched by TRBJ2-7. The CDR3 has 11 amino acids. CDR1 and CDR2 from the germline V gene are DFQATT and SNEGSKA (reference sequence). The CDR3 bases are TGCAGTGCTAGAGGTGCCTACGAGCAGTACTTC. Its protein product is CSARGAYEQYF.

J is TRBJ1-2 and V is TRBV19; a weak D match, TRBD1 (6 bases). The CDR3 is 15 amino acids. Germline CDR1 is LNHDA and CDR2 is SQIVND (reference sequence). Trimming cost V 4 bases and J 2 bases, with 14 bases left between them. DNA for the CDR3: TGTGCCAGTAGTAGATCCTACAGGGAAAACTATGGCTACACCTTC. Translated, it gives CASSRSYRENYGYTF.

There are a few counts of this clone. The V call is TRBV19, the J call TRBJ1-1; tentative D call: TRBD1 (5 bases). The germline V gene encodes CDR1 LNHDA and CDR2 SQIVND (reference sequence). Trimming stripped 2 bases from V and 4 bases from J, with 14 bases between. The CDR3 contains 15 residues. The CDR3 nucleotides are TGTGCCAGTAGTATATCGGGGACCGGGGGCACTGAAGCTTTCTTT. Its protein is CASSISGTGGTEAFF.

The J gene is TRBJ2-3, the V gene TRBV20-1; no definite D call. Germline assignment: CDR1 DFQATT and CDR2 SNEGSKA (reference sequence). The CDR3 extends over 11 amino acids. Trimming took off 5 bases at V and 4 bases at J, with 7 bases between the two ends. The CDR3 coding sequence is TGCAGTGCTTCTCGTGCAGATACGCAGTATTTT. Amino acids: CSASRADTQYF.

Only a few counts were recorded for this clone. The chain joins TRBV6-5 to TRBJ1-2, with D unresolved. The CDR3 contains 12 residues. Germline values: CDR1 MNHEY, CDR2 SVGAGI. The V end lost 10 bases, the J end lost 4 bases, and 13 bases lay between the germline ends. The CDR3: CATQEHSYGYTF. The DNA for the CDR3 is TGTGCCACCCAGGAACACAGCTATGGCTACACCTTC.

In this sample, this clone turned up a few times. The genes are TRBV7-9 and TRBJ2-7; 9 bases fit TRBD2. V shed 6 bases, J shed 1 base, and the junction held 4 bases outside the gene matches. Germline V CDR1 and CDR2: SEHNR, FQNEAQ (reference sequence). The CDR3 has 14 residues. This chain's CDR3 is CASRSSGASYEQYF. CDR3 DNA: TGTGCCAGCAGATCTAGCGGGGCTTCCTACGAGCAGTACTTC.

V usage is TRBV2 and J usage is TRBJ1-3, with D unresolved. Germline V CDR1 and CDR2: SNHLY, FYNNEI. CDR3 length: 13 amino acids. V lost 2 bases, J lost 0 bases, and 2 bases lay in between. CDR3 sequence: CASSEYSGNTIYF. The CDR3 DNA is TGTGCCAGCAGTGAATACTCTGGAAACACCATATATTTT. Filled out from reference TRBV2 and TRBJ1-3, the complete variable domain reads EPEVTQTPSHQVTQMGQEVILRCVPISNHLYFYWYRQILGQKVEFLVSFYNNEISEKSEIFDDQFSVERPDGSNFTLKIRSTKLEDSAMYFCASSEYSGNTIYFGEGSWLTVV.

This clone was seen once. The J gene is TRBJ1-1, the V gene TRBV25-1, with no clear D. The germline V and J ends were trimmed by 6 bases and 1 base, with 9 bases remaining between them. This CDR3 has 13 residues. Germline-derived CDR1 and CDR2 are MGHDK and SYGVNS. For the CDR3, the DNA is TGTGCCAGCAGGAATAGGAGGAACACTGAAGCTTTCTTT. The encoded protein is CASRNRRNTEAFF.

V gene TRBV12-5 combines with J gene TRBJ2-5, with 10 bases aligning to TRBD2. The CDR3 length is 14 residues. J lost 5 bases, V lost 3 bases, and 3 bases had no gene match. CDR1 is LGHNT, CDR2 FRNRAP, per germline. The CDR3: CASGLAGGRETQYF. CDR3 in DNA: TGTGCTAGTGGTTTAGCGGGGGGGCGTGAGACCCAGTACTTC. Filled out from reference TRBV12-5 and TRBJ2-5, the complete variable domain reads DARVTQTPRHKVTEMGQEVTMRCQPILGHNTVFWYRQTMMQGLELLAYFRNRAPLDDSGMPKDRFSAEMPDATLATLKIQPSEPRDSAVYFCASGLAGGRETQYFGPGTRLLVL.

This clone was seen only a few times. The chain links TRBV6-6 to TRBJ1-4; 7 positions match TRBD1. Trimming took 0 bases from V and 5 from J; bases not matched to a gene: 3. The germline V gene has CDR1 MNHNY and CDR2 SVGAGI (reference sequence). This CDR3 has 15 amino acids. The DNA of the CDR3 is TGTGCCAGCAGTTACTCAGGGGGCGAGAATGAAAAACTGTTTTTT. Its protein product is CASSYSGGENEKLFF.

The V gene is TRBV5-1, the J gene TRBJ2-5; 7 nucleotides match TRBD1. Germline V CDR1 and CDR2: SGHRS, YFSETQ. The CDR3 is made up of 14 amino acids. The ends lost 5 bases at V and 0 bases at J; junction bases unmatched: 4. CDR3 residues: CASRTGPNQETQYF. For the CDR3, the DNA is TGCGCCAGCAGGACAGGGCCCAACCAAGAGACCCAGTACTTC.

The CDR3 nucleotides are TGTGCCAGCAGCTTGGACAGGGGAGGCACTGAAGCTTTCTTT. This encodes CASSLDRGGTEAFF. The chain joins TRBV5-4 to TRBJ1-1; 7 nucleotides align to TRBD1. The junction had 3 bases not matched to a gene; V was cut back by 0 bases and J by 4 bases. The germline V gene has CDR1 SGHNT and CDR2 YYREEE (reference sequence). This CDR3 is built from 14 residues.

This sequence joins TRBV28 and TRBJ2-1; TRBD1 agrees at 7 bases. Trimming removed 5 bases from V and 2 bases from J; junction bases left unmatched: 6. CDR3 length: 15 amino acids. Germline assignment: CDR1 MDHEN and CDR2 SYDVKM. The CDR3 DNA reads TGTGCCAGCAGTCTATCGACAGGGCCCTACAATGAGCAGTTCTTC. This gives the protein CASSLSTGPYNEQFF.

CDR3 DNA sequence: TGTGCAGGGACCACTAGCGGGGGTTGTGAGCAGTACTTC. As protein: CAGTTSGGCEQYF. This rearrangement joins TRBV9 to TRBJ2-7; 11 nucleotides line up with TRBD2. The V gene's germline CDR1 is SGDLS and CDR2 YYNGEE. The CDR3 extends over 13 amino acids.

This chain connects TRBV15 to TRBJ1-4, with 7 bases that match TRBD1. The V gene end was trimmed by 2 bases and the J gene end by 1 base; junction bases not matched to a gene: 1. Germline loops: CDR1 LNHNV, CDR2 YYDKDF (reference sequence). The CDR3 extends over 15 amino acids. The CDR3 DNA sequence: TGTGCCACCAGCAGACGGACAGGAACTAATGAAAAACTGTTTTTT. The encoded protein is CATSRRTGTNEKLFF.

The chain has TRBV7-2 and TRBJ1-2; TRBD1 is a possible D gene (6 bases). The germline V gene has CDR1 SGHTA and CDR2 FQGNSA. The CDR3 covers 13 residues. Trimming took off 8 bases at V and 8 bases at J, with 18 bases between the two ends. The CDR3: CASSSPGVGGYTF. In nucleotides, the CDR3 is TGTGCCAGCTCCTCACCAGGGGTCGGGGGCTACACCTTC.

The J gene is TRBJ2-5, the V gene TRBV18, with D perhaps matching TRBD1 (6 bases). The CDR3 spans 13 residues. V was shortened by 3 bases and J by 5 bases, with 10 bases between the two germline ends. The V gene's germline CDR1 is KGHSH and CDR2 LQKENI. The CDR3, as DNA: TGTGCCAGCTCACCTTACGACAGGGAGACCCAGTACTTC. Protein: CASSPYDRETQYF.

This clone showed up just once. The gene calls are TRBV9 and TRBJ2-1; 10 bases line up with TRBD2. Per germline, CDR1 SGDLS and CDR2 YYNGEE. The V gene end was trimmed by 2 bases and the J gene end by 2 bases; junction bases not matched to a gene: 1. CDR3 length equals 15 residues. CDR3 sequence (DNA): TGTGCCAGCAGCGTTAGCGGGGGGCCCTACAATGAGCAGTTCTTC. Its translation is CASSVSGGPYNEQFF.